This T cell receptor (beta chain) was recovered during a study of cytomegalovirus exposure and HLA in healthy donors. As for the study in general: Samples from HLA-typed donors yielded around 79 million unique TCRs in an early data release. Study results and caveats: In all likelihood, a cluster of highly shared sequence variants was a sequencing artifact. It was reportedly the case that the classifier diagnosed cytomegalovirus status with high specificity and sensitivity.

A note on this clone: Its antigen is unknown.

Primers: 60 Vbeta forward and 13 Jbeta reverse. Sequenced by immunoSEQ multiplex PCR; TCRdb stores in-frame clones only, minus some. The data show about 140,000 clones, more than 55% seen once. The CDR3 is 14 residues long. Germline V gives CDR1 MNHNY, CDR2 SVGAGI (reference sequence). The TCR originated in a woman aged 55 to 70 in good health and CMV-seronegative. Sequencing input: PBMCs. The chain employs TRBV6-6 and TRBJ2-5; D is perhaps TRBD1 (6 bases). The J call is uncertain, as TRBJ2-7 better fits the DNA end. CDR3 amino acids: CASRRRDTAFEQYF. CDR3 DNA: TGTGCCAGCAGGCGCCGGGACACCGCGTTCGAGCAGTACTTC.